This T cell receptor (beta chain) was profiled in a study of Tregs in tolerant kidney transplant recipients. Profiling relied on immunoSEQ multiplex PCR, and the TCRdb table lists in-frame clones only, not all of them. The sample includes tens of thousands of clones. Concerning this clone: With the read ending 3 residues before the CDR3 end, the germline J gene is used to fill in that end.

CDR3 length equals 15 residues. Trimming removed 6 bases from V and 3 bases from J, with 16 bases in between. Germline-derived CDR1 and CDR2 are LNHDA and SQIVND (reference sequence). The chain recombines TRBV19 with TRBJ2-3; perhaps TRBD2 as D (6 bases). The sample in question was CD4+ T cells from blood, obtained before the transplant. The TCR originated in a human donor who received a combined kidney and bone marrow transplant. CDR3 DNA, as far as it was read: TGTGCCAGTAGGCCCGGGACTTCAGTTACAGATACG. It yields the protein CASRPGTSVTDT. The CDR3 reads in full as CASRPGTSVTDTQYF.